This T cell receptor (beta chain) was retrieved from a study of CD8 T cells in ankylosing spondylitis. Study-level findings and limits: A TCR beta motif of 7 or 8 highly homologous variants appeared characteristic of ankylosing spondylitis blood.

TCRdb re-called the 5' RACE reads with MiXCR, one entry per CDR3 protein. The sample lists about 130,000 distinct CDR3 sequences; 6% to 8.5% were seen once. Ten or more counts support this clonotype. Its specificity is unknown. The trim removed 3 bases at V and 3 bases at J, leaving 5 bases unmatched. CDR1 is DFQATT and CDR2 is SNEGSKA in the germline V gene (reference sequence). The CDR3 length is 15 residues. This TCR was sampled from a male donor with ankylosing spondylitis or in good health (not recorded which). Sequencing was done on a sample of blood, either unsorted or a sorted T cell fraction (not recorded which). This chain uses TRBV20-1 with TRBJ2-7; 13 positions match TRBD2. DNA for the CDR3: TGCAGTGCTAGGTCGACTAGCGGGGGGTTCTACGAGCAGTACTTC. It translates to CSARSTSGGFYEQYF.